The 15 T cell receptor beta chains below all came from one sample that was sequenced in a study of T cell responses to AZD1222 COVID-19 vaccine. Here immunoSEQ multiplex PCR was the method, and the copy in TCRdb shows in-frame clones only, minus some. The sample has under 130,000 clones; approximately 89% are singletons. The sequences come from peripheral blood, collected on day 0 of AZD1222 vaccination. All receptors derive from an adult in good health.

J is TRBJ1-1 and V is TRBV28; maybe TRBD1 (5 bases). The CDR3 contains 15 residues. Germline V lookup: CDR1 MDHEN, CDR2 SYDVKM. V lost 4 bases to trimming and J lost 0 bases, with 12 bases between them. Here the CDR3 reads CASSSGQALNTEAFF. As DNA, the CDR3 is TGTGCCAGCAGTTCAGGGCAGGCGCTGAACACTGAAGCTTTCTTT.

V gene TRBV6-6 combines with J gene TRBJ2-7; D is possibly TRBD1 (5 bases). V lost 10 bases to trimming and J lost 2 bases, with 15 bases between them. CDR1 and CDR2 (germline): MNHNY, SVGAGI (reference sequence). This CDR3 spans 13 amino acids. Written as DNA, the CDR3 is TGTGCCACAAAGACAGACCTAGCCTACGAGCAGTACTTC. Amino acids: CATKTDLAYEQYF.

The V gene is TRBV28, the J gene TRBJ2-1, with 13 nucleotides matching TRBD2. The germline CDR1 and CDR2 sequences are MDHEN and SYDVKM. This CDR3 spans 16 amino acids. J lost 9 bases, V lost 5 bases, and 10 bases had no gene match. CDR3 nucleotides: TGTGCCAGCAGTATACTAGCGGGAGGGCCCGTGGTTGAGCAGTTCTTC. This gives the protein CASSILAGGPVVEQFF.

The chain uses TRBV27 and TRBJ2-4; D gene ambiguous. Germline lookup yields CDR1 MNHEY and CDR2 SMNVEV (reference sequence). Trimming shortened V by 5 bases and J by 1 base, and 21 bases separated the two germline ends. CDR3 size: 18 residues. CDR3 bases: TGTGCCAGCAGTCCCCGACGGGTGGGCCCGAGGGCCAAAAACATTCAGTACTTC. Its translation: CASSPRRVGPRAKNIQYF.

This clone showed up just a few times. The V gene is TRBV7-9, the J gene TRBJ1-2; no definite D call. Germline loops: CDR1 SEHNR, CDR2 FQNEAQ (reference sequence). The CDR3 is 12 residues long. The V end lost 1 base, the J end lost 8 bases, and 8 bases lay between the germline ends. CDR3 in DNA: TGTGCCAGCAGCTTAGAAACACGCGGCTACACCTTC. Its translation: CASSLETRGYTF.

V is TRBV9 and J is TRBJ1-2, with D tentatively TRBD1 (5 bases). This CDR3 is built from 15 residues. Germline values: CDR1 SGDLS, CDR2 YYNGEE. The V and J ends lost 4 bases and 4 bases respectively, with 17 bases between them. In nucleotides, the CDR3 is TGTGCCAGCAGCCCTCAGGGCAGGCCCGGCTATGGCTACACCTTC. Its translation is CASSPQGRPGYGYTF.

This chain connects TRBV20-1 to TRBJ1-3, with 9 nucleotides matching TRBD1. Germline-derived CDR1 and CDR2 are DFQATT and SNEGSKA (reference sequence). The CDR3 spans 14 residues. Trimming cost V 3 bases and J 4 bases; bases outside gene matches: 4. CDR3 residues: CSASGQGYGNTIYF. CDR3 DNA sequence: TGCAGTGCTAGTGGACAGGGGTACGGAAACACCATATATTTT.

This chain connects TRBV27 to TRBJ1-3, with unresolved D. V lost 5 bases, J lost 2 bases, and 13 bases lay in between. Germline V gene lookup returns CDR1 MNHEY and CDR2 SMNVEV (reference sequence). This CDR3 has 15 residues. The CDR3 sequence is CASSHRRDAGNTIYF. CDR3 bases: TGTGCCAGCAGTCATAGACGGGATGCTGGAAACACCATATATTTT.

This chain links TRBV19 with TRBJ2-5; D gene ambiguous. The germline gives CDR1 LNHDA, CDR2 SQIVND (reference sequence). V lost 5 bases, J lost 1 base, and 5 bases lay in between. This CDR3 contains 12 residues. DNA for the CDR3: TGTGCCAGTAGTCCGGCCCAAGAGACCCAGTACTTC. Protein product: CASSPAQETQYF. The full variable domain, in which reference TRBV19 and TRBJ2-5 provide the parts outside the CDR3, is DGGITQSPKYLFRKEGQNVTLSCEQNLNHDAMYWYRQDPGQGLRLIYYSQIVNDFQKGDIAEGYSVSREKKESFPLTVTSAQKNPTAFYLCASSPAQETQYFGPGTRLLVL.

V is TRBV9 and J is TRBJ1-4; a weak D match, TRBD1 (5 bases). Between the trimmed V and J ends, which lost 3 bases and 11 bases, there was a span of 11 bases. The CDR3 is made up of 12 amino acids. From germline, CDR1 is SGDLS and CDR2 YYNGEE. CDR3 in DNA: TGTGCCAGCAGCGAGACAGTCGGGAAACTGTTTTTT. This encodes CASSETVGKLFF.

The rearrangement links TRBV6-2 or TRBV6-3 to TRBJ1-4; perhaps TRBD1 as D (6 bases). With 6 bases removed from V and 12 bases from J, the gap between germline ends came to 23 bases. This CDR3 contains 15 residues. Germline V CDR1 and CDR2: MNHEY, SVGEGT. CDR3 DNA: TGTGCCAGCAGCCCAGTAGGGCAGGGGACGTCGCAACTGTTTTTT. This gives the protein CASSPVGQGTSQLFF.

This clone was counted once. V and J are TRBV19 and TRBJ2-5; D remains ambiguous. This CDR3 contains 15 residues. V gave up 2 bases and J gave up 1 base, with 11 bases separating them. CDR1 and CDR2 from the germline V gene are LNHDA and SQIVND (reference sequence). The CDR3 DNA reads TGTGCCAGTAGTATACGGGCCAGTTTCCAAGAGACCCAGTACTTC. Its protein product is CASSIRASFQETQYF.

The chain recombines TRBV3-1 (or the pseudogene TRBV3-2) with TRBJ1-5; TRBD1 matches at 7 bases. V lost 1 base and J lost 5; bases outside the gene matches: 5. CDR3 size: 15 residues. Germline V gives CDR1 LGHDT, CDR2 YNNKEL (reference sequence). The CDR3 DNA sequence: TGTGCCAGCAGCCAAGGTCGACAGGGCTATCAGCCCCAGCATTTT. Translated, it gives CASSQGRQGYQPQHF.

The chain is built from TRBV5-1 and TRBJ1-1; D call uncertain. Deletions cut 2 bases from V and 1 base from J, with 9 bases between. The length of the CDR3 is 14 residues. Germline CDR1 SGHRS, CDR2 YFSETQ. The CDR3 DNA sequence: TGCGCCAGCAGCTTTAACACGGCGAACACTGAAGCTTTCTTT. Residues: CASSFNTANTEAFF.

V is TRBV3-1 (or the pseudogene TRBV3-2) and J is TRBJ1-2; D is possibly TRBD1 (5 bases). V dropped 0 bases and J dropped 7 bases, with 9 bases sitting between them. This CDR3 has 13 amino acids. Looked up from germline, CDR1 is LGHDT and CDR2 is YNNKEL (reference sequence). Here the CDR3 reads CASSQEGRGGYTF. The CDR3 DNA reads as TGTGCCAGCAGCCAAGAGGGAAGGGGTGGCTACACCTTC.